This TCR beta chain derives from a study of shared clonotypes between healthy human individuals. A CD45RA-negative memory subset and a CD45RA+ naive subset were separated from the CD4+ cells. Clones were read by immunoSEQ multiplex PCR, and TCRdb kept only the in-frame ones, dropping some. The table has more than 2 million clones, around 95% seen once. Germline-derived CDR1 and CDR2 are SEHNR and FQNEAQ (reference sequence). With V trimmed by 3 bases and J by 9 bases, 12 bases remained unmatched. The CDR3 has 16 residues. The clonotype originates from a man aged 18 to 29 in good health. Sequencing used naive CD4+ T cells sorted from blood. Subset given: CD45RA+ positively selected. The genes are TRBV7-9 and TRBJ2-1; 9 bases align to TRBD1. CDR3 sequence: CASSFPGTGTGGEQFF. CDR3 nucleotide sequence: TGTGCCAGCAGCTTTCCCGGGACAGGGACCGGTGGTGAGCAGTTCTTC.